One and the same sample provided the 25 T cell receptor beta chains below, sequenced in a study of shared clonotypes between healthy human individuals. The assay was immunoSEQ multiplex PCR, and TCRdb's table has in-frame clones only and misses some. The sample carries about 2.4 million clones, 93% recorded once. The sequenced sample was naive CD4+ T cells from PBMCs. Subset here: CD45RA+ positively selected. Receptors originate from a man between 18 and 35 years old in good health. Some clones in this sample may be carry-over from other donors' samples.

The rearrangement links TRBV7-9 to TRBJ1-4; D possibly corresponds to TRBD1 (5 bases). The CDR3 extends over 15 amino acids. Trimming cost V 5 bases and J 6 bases, with 16 bases left between them. Per the germline V gene, CDR1 is SEHNR and CDR2 is FQNEAQ (reference sequence). CDR3 region: CASSPTGGSDEKLFF. The DNA for the CDR3 is TGTGCCAGCAGCCCGACGGGGGGGAGTGATGAAAAACTGTTTTTT. The variable domain in full, completed from reference TRBV7-9 and TRBJ1-4, reads DTGVSQNPRHKITKRGQNVTFRCDPISEHNRLYWYRQTLGQGPEFLTYFQNEAQLEKSRLLSDRFSAERPKGSFSTLEIQRTEQGDSAMYLCASSPTGGSDEKLFFGSGTQLSVL.

This chain links TRBV5-1 with TRBJ2-5, with a tentative D call TRBD1 (7 bases). The CDR3 length is 14 residues. V lost 4 bases to trimming and J lost 5 bases, with 15 bases between them. Germline CDR1 and CDR2: SGHRS and YFSETQ. In nucleotides, the CDR3 is TGCGCCAGCAGCGCCGGGGGACAGCCGGAGACCCAGTACTTC. The encoded protein is CASSAGGQPETQYF.

The chain couples TRBV5-4 to TRBJ1-1; possible D gene TRBD1, 5 bases. Trimming shortened V by 1 base and J by 2 bases, and 12 bases separated the two germline ends. The germline V gene encodes CDR1 SGHNT and CDR2 YYREEE (reference sequence). This CDR3 spans 15 amino acids. The CDR3 is CASSLPLGPNTEAFF. The CDR3 DNA follows: TGTGCCAGCAGCTTGCCCCTGGGACCTAACACTGAAGCTTTCTTT.

The chain recombines TRBV27 with TRBJ2-1; 8 bases match TRBD2. V trimming: 5 bases; J trimming: 9 bases; junction bases outside the gene matches: 3. The CDR3 has 12 residues. The germline gives CDR1 MNHEY, CDR2 SMNVEV (reference sequence). The CDR3 is CASSLLAGEQFF. The DNA for the CDR3 is TGTGCCAGCAGTCTCCTAGCGGGTGAGCAGTTCTTC.

V is TRBV27 and J is TRBJ2-7; TRBD2 might be the D (5 bases). The CDR3 totals 14 residues. The V gene's germline CDR1 is MNHEY and CDR2 SMNVEV (reference sequence). With 2 bases removed from V and 0 bases from J, the gap between germline ends came to 8 bases. DNA of the CDR3: TGTGCCAGCAGTTTAATCGGGATCTCCTACGAGCAGTACTTC. Protein sequence: CASSLIGISYEQYF.

The rearrangement joins TRBV27 to TRBJ2-5; the D call may be TRBD1 or TRBD2 (6 bases each). The V gene's germline CDR1 is MNHEY and CDR2 SMNVEV (reference sequence). Trimming stripped 0 bases from V and 1 base from J, with 15 bases between. The CDR3 loop spans 17 amino acids. CDR3 nucleotides: TGTGCCAGCAGTTTATCGAGGCTCGGGGGCTTCCAAGAGACCCAGTACTTC. It yields the protein CASSLSRLGGFQETQYF.

The genes are TRBV10-3 and TRBJ2-7; either TRBD1 or TRBD2 may fit D (5 bases each). Trimming cost V 10 bases and J 6 bases, with 25 bases left between them. Looked up from germline, CDR1 is ENHRY and CDR2 is SYGVKD. CDR3 length: 15 residues. CDR3 bases: TGTGCCACCTGGGACGAGCGACCGAGGGGACCCGAGCAGTACTTC. It encodes CATWDERPRGPEQYF.

The chain links TRBV28 to TRBJ1-4; D unclear. CDR3 length equals 15 residues. The germline CDR1 and CDR2 sequences are MDHEN and SYDVKM. V was clipped by 6 bases and J by 8 bases, with 19 bases between them. The CDR3 here is CASSPWTRMNEKLFF. Here the CDR3 DNA reads TGTGCCAGCAGCCCGTGGACCAGGATGAACGAAAAACTGTTTTTT.

The chain uses TRBV7-2 and TRBJ2-7; TRBD1 aligns across 8 bases. This CDR3 contains 15 residues. Per germline, CDR1 SGHTA and CDR2 FQGNSA. The junction had 8 bases not matched to a gene; V was cut back by 4 bases and J by 3 bases. The CDR3 protein is CASSSAGQAGYEQYF. The CDR3 DNA follows: TGTGCCAGCAGCTCGGCGGGACAGGCGGGCTACGAGCAGTACTTC.

This clone was found once. The V and J genes are TRBV5-4 and TRBJ2-5; the D is unclear. This CDR3 spans 15 amino acids. CDR1 is SGHNT, CDR2 YYREEE, per germline (reference sequence). Trimming took off 5 bases at V and 1 base at J, with 15 bases between the two ends. CDR3 in amino acids: CASSFLAAGQETQYF. The CDR3 region has the DNA TGTGCCAGCAGTTTCCTCGCGGCCGGCCAAGAGACCCAGTACTTC.

This clone has just one count. This chain connects TRBV5-4 to TRBJ2-2, with D perhaps assigned TRBD1 or TRBD2 (5 bases each). Germline values: CDR1 SGHNT, CDR2 YYREEE (reference sequence). CDR3 length: 17 residues. Trimming pared 0 bases from V and 4 bases from J, leaving 16 bases between. The CDR3 loop reads CASSLDPRGGVTGELFF. The DNA of the CDR3 is TGTGCCAGCAGCTTGGATCCGAGGGGCGGTGTCACCGGGGAGCTGTTTTTT.

The chain combines TRBV11-2 with TRBJ1-1, with D perhaps matching TRBD1 (5 bases). CDR3 length equals 16 residues. Germline assignment: CDR1 SGHAT and CDR2 FQNNGV. V was shortened by 4 bases and J by 4 bases, with 19 bases between the two germline ends. CDR3 residues: CASSSRRDFTFTEAFF. The CDR3 DNA follows: TGTGCCAGCAGCTCTAGGAGGGACTTCACTTTCACTGAAGCTTTCTTT.

The chain employs TRBV7-8 and TRBJ1-5; D remains ambiguous. CDR1 and CDR2 from the germline V gene are SGHVS and FQNEAQ. V gave up 2 bases and J gave up 5 bases, with 13 bases separating them. CDR3 length: 15 residues. The CDR3 DNA reads TGTGCCAGCAGCTTAACCGCAGGTTTGGATCAGCCCCAGCATTTT. It is translated as CASSLTAGLDQPQHF.

This chain joins TRBV15 and TRBJ1-5; the D is unclear. Germline V lookup: CDR1 LNHNV, CDR2 YYDKDF (reference sequence). Trimming pared 0 bases from V and 1 base from J, leaving 13 bases between. CDR3 length equals 17 residues. CDR3 coding DNA: TGTGCCACCAGCAGAGATCCCCGCCAGCTGAGCAATCAGCCCCAGCATTTT. Translation: CATSRDPRQLSNQPQHF. The variable domain in full, with the rest retrieved from reference TRBV15 and TRBJ1-5, is DAMVIQNPRYQVTQFGKPVTLSCSQTLNHNVMYWYQQKSSQAPKLLFHYYDKDFNNEADTPDNFQSRRPNTSFCFLDIRSPGLGDTAMYLCATSRDPRQLSNQPQHFGDGTRLSIL.

The V and J genes are TRBV5-4 and TRBJ2-7; no definite D call. This CDR3 region has 15 residues. The V end was cut by 2 bases, the J end by 1 base, with 13 bases between. Germline V CDR1 and CDR2: SGHNT, YYREEE (reference sequence). DNA for the CDR3: TGTGCCAGCAGCTTACGGTCGACGAATTCCTACGAGCAGTACTTC. This gives the protein CASSLRSTNSYEQYF.

The rearrangement joins TRBV5-1 to TRBJ2-7, with D possibly matching TRBD2 (7 bases). The CDR3 is 15 residues long. CDR1 SGHRS and CDR2 YFSETQ come from the germline V gene. Trimming took off 3 bases at V and 2 bases at J, with 15 bases between the two ends. CDR3 sequence: CASSWTVGGTYEQYF. CDR3 nucleotides: TGCGCCAGCAGCTGGACAGTGGGGGGGACCTACGAGCAGTACTTC.

This clone occurred once. The gene calls are TRBV6-1 and TRBJ1-1; TRBD1 might be the D (5 bases). The CDR3 covers 14 residues. Germline V gene data show CDR1 as MNHNS and CDR2 as SASEGT. V gave up 6 bases and J gave up 4 bases, with 15 bases separating them. The CDR3 loop is CASRAGLSSTEAFF. CDR3 sequence (DNA): TGTGCCAGCAGAGCGGGACTTTCGAGCACTGAAGCTTTCTTT.

The gene calls are TRBV7-3 and TRBJ1-5; D unresolved. This CDR3 comprises 18 residues. Germline V gene lookup returns CDR1 SGHTA and CDR2 FQGTGA. V shed 2 bases and J shed 3 bases, with 20 bases lying between them. For the CDR3, the DNA is TGTGCCAGCAGCTTAGCGGGTAATAGGGTTTGGAACAATCAGCCCCAGCATTTT. This translates into CASSLAGNRVWNNQPQHF.

J is TRBJ2-5 and V is TRBV30, with D possibly being TRBD2 (6 bases). The CDR3 loop spans 13 amino acids. V shed 2 bases and J shed 10 bases, with 17 bases lying between them. Germline values: CDR1 GTSNPN, CDR2 SVGIG (reference sequence). DNA for the CDR3: TGTGCCTGGAGTCGGGGGATTTCCCCCCGCCAGTACTTC. This encodes CAWSRGISPRQYF.

In the case of this clone: At the DNA level, this CDR3 is encoded by other sequences in the same sample as well. V is TRBV12-5 and J is TRBJ2-3; no firm D call. The CDR3 is made up of 13 amino acids. Between the trimmed V and J ends, which lost 6 bases and 1 base, there was a span of 8 bases. Germline assignment: CDR1 LGHNT and CDR2 FRNRAP. The CDR3 loop is CASGPVGTDTQYF. CDR3 nucleotides: TGTGCTAGTGGCCCGGTGGGCACAGATACGCAGTATTTT.

Worth noting for this clone: Other DNA sequences in the sample encode the same CDR3. V usage is TRBV5-1 and J usage is TRBJ2-5; D is uncertain. Trimming shortened V by 0 bases and J by 1 base, and 4 bases separated the two germline ends. Germline CDR1 is SGHRS and CDR2 is YFSETQ. CDR3 length: 13 amino acids. For the CDR3, the DNA is TGCGCCAGCAGCTTGGGGCGCCAAGAGACCCAGTACTTC. Translating it yields CASSLGRQETQYF. The full variable domain, rest sourced from reference TRBV5-1 and TRBJ2-5, is KAGVTQTPRYLIKTRGQQVTLSCSPISGHRSVSWYQQTPGQGLQFLFEYFSETQRNKGNFPGRFSGRQFSNSRSEMNVSTLELGDSALYLCASSLGRQETQYFGPGTRLLVL.

The chain employs TRBV7-2 and TRBJ1-1; D is ambiguous. V lost 1 base, J lost 6 bases, and 15 bases lay in between. The CDR3 has 15 amino acids. The germline V gene has CDR1 SGHTA and CDR2 FQGNSA. In DNA, the CDR3 is TGTGCCAGCAGCTTAGTGTGGGAGGGTGGCGCTGAAGCTTTCTTT. This translates into CASSLVWEGGAEAFF.

The V gene is TRBV28, the J gene TRBJ1-1; D ambiguous. V dropped 9 bases and J dropped 12 bases, with 20 bases sitting between them. The germline gives CDR1 MDHEN, CDR2 SYDVKM. The CDR3 runs to 12 residues. As DNA, the CDR3 is TGTGCCAGTGGAGGGCAGGCTCCAGGTACTTTCTTT. Translation gives CASGGQAPGTFF.

This clone has just a few counts. Other DNA sequences of this sample code for an identical CDR3. V usage is TRBV18 and J usage is TRBJ1-1; TRBD1 is a possible D gene (6 bases). Germline V lookup: CDR1 KGHSH, CDR2 LQKENI. Trimming cost V 3 bases and J 1 base, with 9 bases left between them. The CDR3 runs 14 residues. The CDR3 DNA is TGTGCCAGCTCACCCCAAGGGGGGAACACTGAAGCTTTCTTT. Its translation is CASSPQGGNTEAFF.

The table lists this clone with a count of one. The gene calls are TRBV28 and TRBJ2-1; 11 bases are shared with TRBD2. The germline V gene has CDR1 MDHEN and CDR2 SYDVKM. The J segment lost 13 bases and the V segment lost 6 bases, leaving 8 bases of the junction unmatched. This CDR3 comprises 13 residues. The CDR3 loop reads CASRQIAGGPQFF. CDR3 DNA sequence: TGTGCCAGCAGACAGATAGCGGGAGGGCCCCAGTTCTTC.